Below, 6 T cell receptor beta chains from the same sample are listed, as sequenced in a study of blood T cell repertoires in COVID-19. Measured with immunoSEQ multiplex PCR; TCRdb has only the in-frame clones, and not every one. The repertoire holds some 38,000 clones, 88% seen once, with approximately 20% in the top ten. Sequencing was done on a sample of peripheral blood. These receptors were obtained from a man in his 70s with acute or convalescent COVID-19.

V usage is TRBV5-6 and J usage is TRBJ2-3, with TRBD2 matching over 8 bases. V shed 2 bases, J shed 4 bases, and the junction held 9 bases outside the gene matches. The length of the CDR3 is 16 residues. The V gene's germline CDR1 is SGHDT and CDR2 YYEEEE. The CDR3 region is CASSLRSGSAADTQYF. The CDR3 DNA sequence: TGTGCCAGCAGCTTAAGAAGCGGGAGCGCCGCAGATACGCAGTATTTT.

The rearrangement links TRBV11-3 to TRBJ2-2, with TRBD2 identical over 10 bases. V shed 6 bases and J 5 bases; nucleotides not matched to a gene: 3. CDR3 length: 14 residues. Germline CDR1 SGHNT, CDR2 YENEEA. This CDR3 reads CASRASGGTGELFF. The DNA of the CDR3 is TGTGCCAGCAGGGCTAGCGGGGGTACCGGGGAGCTGTTTTTT.

The rearrangement links TRBV15 to TRBJ1-5, with D uncertain. Germline V lookup: CDR1 LNHNV, CDR2 YYDKDF (reference sequence). V was clipped by 5 bases and J by 4 bases, with 6 bases between them. This CDR3 region has 12 residues. CDR3 DNA sequence: TGTGCCACCAGCGGCCGTAATCAGCCCCAGCATTTT. It is translated as CATSGRNQPQHF.

This rearrangement joins TRBV11-2 to TRBJ2-2; possibly TRBD1 for D (6 bases). With 5 bases removed from V and 0 bases from J, the gap between germline ends came to 10 bases. CDR3 size: 15 residues. CDR1 and CDR2 from the germline V gene are SGHAT and FQNNGV. CDR3: CASSLQGPNTGELFF. CDR3 DNA: TGTGCCAGCAGCCTACAGGGACCGAACACCGGGGAGCTGTTTTTT.

The chain couples TRBV7-9 to TRBJ1-5, with D tentatively TRBD1 (5 bases). Germline CDR1 SEHNR, CDR2 FQNEAQ (reference sequence). This CDR3 contains 16 residues. V was clipped by 0 bases and J by 2 bases, with 11 bases between them. CDR3: CASSLAPGGGNQPQHF. The CDR3 DNA reads as TGTGCCAGCAGCTTAGCGCCCGGGGGTGGCAATCAGCCCCAGCATTTT.

The rearrangement joins TRBV13 to TRBJ2-3; TRBD2 aligns across 10 bases. The CDR3 has 17 amino acids. Trimming removed 5 bases from V and 0 bases from J; junction bases left unmatched: 8. Germline CDR1 reads PRHDT; CDR2 reads FYEKMQ (reference sequence). CDR3 coding DNA: TGTGCCAGCAGCGGTACTAGCGGGGCAGCTAGCACAGATACGCAGTATTTT. As protein: CASSGTSGAASTDTQYF. Full variable domain (outside the CDR3, taken from reference TRBV13 and TRBJ2-3): AAGVIQSPRHLIKEKRETATLKCYPIPRHDTVYWYQQGPGQDPQFLISFYEKMQSDKGSIPDRFSAQQFSDYHSELNMSSLELGDSALYFCASSGTSGAASTDTQYFGPGTRLTVL.